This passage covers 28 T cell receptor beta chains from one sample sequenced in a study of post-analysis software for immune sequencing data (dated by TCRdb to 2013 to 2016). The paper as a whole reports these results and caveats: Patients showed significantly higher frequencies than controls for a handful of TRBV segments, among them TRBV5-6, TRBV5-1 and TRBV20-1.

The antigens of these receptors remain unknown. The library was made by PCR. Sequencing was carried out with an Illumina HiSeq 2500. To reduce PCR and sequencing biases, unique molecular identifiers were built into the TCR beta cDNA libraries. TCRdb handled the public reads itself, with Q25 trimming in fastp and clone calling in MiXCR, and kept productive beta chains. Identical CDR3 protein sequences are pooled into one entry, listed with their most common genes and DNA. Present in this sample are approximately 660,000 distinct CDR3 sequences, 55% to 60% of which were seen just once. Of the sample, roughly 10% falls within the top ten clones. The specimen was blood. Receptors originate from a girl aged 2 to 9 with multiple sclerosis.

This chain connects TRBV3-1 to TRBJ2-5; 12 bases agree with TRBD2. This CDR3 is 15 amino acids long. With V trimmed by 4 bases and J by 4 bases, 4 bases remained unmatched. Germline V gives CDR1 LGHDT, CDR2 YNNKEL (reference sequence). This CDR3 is CASSPPGLAGETQYF. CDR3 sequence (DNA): TGTGCCAGCAGCCCACCGGGACTAGCGGGAGAGACCCAGTACTTC.

Here the CDR3 DNA reads TGCGCCAGCAGCCAAGGGGGACAGGGGTATTCACCCCTCCACTTT. Translation: CASSQGGQGYSPLHF. The J gene is TRBJ1-6, the V gene TRBV4-1, with 10 bases that match TRBD1. The CDR3 has 15 residues. From germline, CDR1 is MGHRA and CDR2 YSYEKL. The V gene end was trimmed by 1 base and the J gene end by 8 bases; junction bases not matched to a gene: 2.

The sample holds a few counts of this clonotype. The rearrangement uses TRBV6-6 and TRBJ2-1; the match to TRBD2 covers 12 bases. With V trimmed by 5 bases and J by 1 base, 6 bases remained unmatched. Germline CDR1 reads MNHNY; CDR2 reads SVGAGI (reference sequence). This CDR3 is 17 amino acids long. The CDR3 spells CASSTTSGRLSYNEQFF. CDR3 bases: TGTGCCAGCAGTACGACTAGCGGGAGACTTTCCTACAATGAGCAGTTCTTC.

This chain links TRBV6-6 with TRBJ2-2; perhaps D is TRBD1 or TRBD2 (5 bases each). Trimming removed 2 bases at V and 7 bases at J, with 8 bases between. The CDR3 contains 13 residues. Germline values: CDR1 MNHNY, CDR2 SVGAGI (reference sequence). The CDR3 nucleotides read TGTGCCAGCAGTTACGGGGGAGTCGGGGAGCTGTTTTTT. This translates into CASSYGGVGELFF.

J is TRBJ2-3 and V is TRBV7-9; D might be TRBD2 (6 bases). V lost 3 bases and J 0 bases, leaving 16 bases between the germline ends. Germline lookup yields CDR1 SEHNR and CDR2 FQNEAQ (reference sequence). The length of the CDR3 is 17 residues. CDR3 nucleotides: TGTGCCAGCAGCTTTATCGTGGGGGGTTACAGCACAGATACGCAGTATTTT. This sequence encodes CASSFIVGGYSTDTQYF.

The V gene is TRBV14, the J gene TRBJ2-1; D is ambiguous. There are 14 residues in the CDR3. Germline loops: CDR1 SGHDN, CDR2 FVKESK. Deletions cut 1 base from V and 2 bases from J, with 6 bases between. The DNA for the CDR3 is TGTGCCAGCAGCCAAGGTCTACCCTACAATGAGCAGTTCTTC. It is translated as CASSQGLPYNEQFF.

The CDR3 coding sequence is TGTGCCTGGTCCTCTAGCGGAGATACGCAGTATTTT. Its protein product is CAWSSSGDTQYF. This chain uses TRBV30 with TRBJ2-3, with 7 bases identical to TRBD2. Germline lookup yields CDR1 GTSNPN and CDR2 SVGIG (reference sequence). This CDR3 is built from 12 residues. V was clipped by 5 bases and J by 5 bases; unmatched bases: 4.

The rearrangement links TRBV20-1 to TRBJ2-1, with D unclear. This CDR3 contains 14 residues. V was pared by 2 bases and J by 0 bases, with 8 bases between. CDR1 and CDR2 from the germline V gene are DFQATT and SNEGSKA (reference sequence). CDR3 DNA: TGCAGTGCTAGACCCTCGGCCTCCTACAATGAGCAGTTCTTC. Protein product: CSARPSASYNEQFF.

In DNA, the CDR3 is TGCGCCAGCAGCTTTGGGGGGGGTGATAGCAATCAGCCCCAGCATTTT. Translated: CASSFGGGDSNQPQHF. J is TRBJ1-5 and V is TRBV5-1; D possibly corresponds to TRBD1 (5 bases). Trimming pared 2 bases from V and 0 bases from J, leaving 12 bases between. This CDR3 has 16 residues. Germline V gene lookup returns CDR1 SGHRS and CDR2 YFSETQ.

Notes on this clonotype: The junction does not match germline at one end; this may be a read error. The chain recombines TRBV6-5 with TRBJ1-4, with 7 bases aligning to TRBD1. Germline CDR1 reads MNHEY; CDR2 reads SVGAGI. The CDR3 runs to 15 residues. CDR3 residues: CASRSGQEVNEKRFF. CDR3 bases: TGTGCCAGCAGATCAGGACAGGAGGTTAATGAAAAACGGTTTTTT.

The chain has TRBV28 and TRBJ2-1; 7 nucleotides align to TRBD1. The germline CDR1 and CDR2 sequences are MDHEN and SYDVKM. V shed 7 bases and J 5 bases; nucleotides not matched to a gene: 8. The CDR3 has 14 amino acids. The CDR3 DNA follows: TGTGCCAGCACCCCGGGACAGAACCACAATGAGCAGTTCTTC. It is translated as CASTPGQNHNEQFF.

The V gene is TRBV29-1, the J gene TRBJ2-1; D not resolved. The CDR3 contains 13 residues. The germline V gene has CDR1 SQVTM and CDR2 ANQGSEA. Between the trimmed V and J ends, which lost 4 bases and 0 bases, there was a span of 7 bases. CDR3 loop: CSVVGRSYNEQFF. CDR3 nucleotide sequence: TGCAGCGTTGTTGGCCGCTCCTACAATGAGCAGTTCTTC.

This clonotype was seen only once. This CDR3 reads CASSQDGGQGEETQYF. The CDR3 DNA follows: TGTGCCAGCAGCCAAGATGGGGGACAGGGAGAAGAGACCCAGTACTTC. V usage is TRBV4-2 and J usage is TRBJ2-4, with 9 nucleotides matching TRBD1. The J call may be in error: the DNA end matches TRBJ2-5 better. CDR1 is LGHNA and CDR2 is YNFKEQ in the germline V gene. This CDR3 spans 16 amino acids.

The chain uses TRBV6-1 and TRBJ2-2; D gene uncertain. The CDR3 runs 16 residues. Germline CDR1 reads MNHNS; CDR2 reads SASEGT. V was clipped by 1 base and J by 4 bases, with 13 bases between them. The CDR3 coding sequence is TGTGCCAGCAGTGAAGGGGCCCTGGGCCCCACCGGGGAGCTGTTTTTT. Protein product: CASSEGALGPTGELFF.

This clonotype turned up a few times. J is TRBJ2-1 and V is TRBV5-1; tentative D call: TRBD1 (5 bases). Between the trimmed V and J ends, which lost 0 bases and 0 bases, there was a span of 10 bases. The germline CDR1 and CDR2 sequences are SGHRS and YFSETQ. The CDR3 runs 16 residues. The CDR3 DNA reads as TGCGCCAGCAGCTTGGACAGGTCCAGCTCCTACAATGAGCAGTTCTTC. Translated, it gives CASSLDRSSSYNEQFF.

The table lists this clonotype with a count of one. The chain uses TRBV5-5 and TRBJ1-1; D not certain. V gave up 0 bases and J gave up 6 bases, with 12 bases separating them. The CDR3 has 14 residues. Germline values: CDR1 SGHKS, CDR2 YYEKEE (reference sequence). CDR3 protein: CASSLDVGGPEAFF. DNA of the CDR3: TGTGCCAGCAGCTTGGATGTGGGCGGCCCTGAAGCTTTCTTT.

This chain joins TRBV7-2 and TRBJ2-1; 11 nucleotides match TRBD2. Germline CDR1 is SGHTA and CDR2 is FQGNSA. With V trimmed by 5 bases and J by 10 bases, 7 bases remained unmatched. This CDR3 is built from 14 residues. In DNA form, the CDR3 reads TGTGCCAGCAGCGCACAGCGGACTAGCGGGGAGCAGTTCTTC. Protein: CASSAQRTSGEQFF.

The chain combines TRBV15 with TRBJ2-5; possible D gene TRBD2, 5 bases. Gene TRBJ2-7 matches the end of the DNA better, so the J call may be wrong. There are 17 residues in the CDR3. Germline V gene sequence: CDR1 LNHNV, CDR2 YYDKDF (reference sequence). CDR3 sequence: CATSRDLGSLATYEQYF. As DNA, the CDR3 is TGTGCCACCAGCAGAGATTTGGGCTCCCTAGCCACCTACGAGCAGTACTTC.

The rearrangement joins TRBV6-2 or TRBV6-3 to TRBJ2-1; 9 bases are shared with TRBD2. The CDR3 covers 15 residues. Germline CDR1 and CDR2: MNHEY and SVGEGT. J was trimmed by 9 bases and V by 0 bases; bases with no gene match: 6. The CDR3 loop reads CASSYSWLAGSEQFF. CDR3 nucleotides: TGTGCCAGCAGTTACTCATGGCTAGCGGGGTCTGAGCAGTTCTTC.

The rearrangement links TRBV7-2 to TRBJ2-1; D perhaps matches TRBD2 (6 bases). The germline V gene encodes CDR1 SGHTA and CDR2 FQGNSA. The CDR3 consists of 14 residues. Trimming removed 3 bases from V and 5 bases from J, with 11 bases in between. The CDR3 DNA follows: TGTGCCAGCAGCTTGAGATGGGGGGACAATGAGCAGTTCTTC. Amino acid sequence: CASSLRWGDNEQFF. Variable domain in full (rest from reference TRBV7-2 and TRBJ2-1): GAGVSQSPSNKVTEKGKDVELRCDPISGHTALYWYRQSLGQGLEFLIYFQGNSAPDKSGLPSDRFSAERTGGSVSTLTIQRTQQEDSAVYLCASSLRWGDNEQFFGPGTRLTVL.

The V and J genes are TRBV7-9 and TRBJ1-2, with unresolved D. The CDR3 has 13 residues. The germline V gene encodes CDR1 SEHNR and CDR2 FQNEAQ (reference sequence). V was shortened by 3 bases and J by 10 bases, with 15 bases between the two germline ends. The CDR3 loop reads CASSFQATDAYTF. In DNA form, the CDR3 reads TGTGCCAGCAGCTTCCAAGCGACTGATGCCTACACCTTC.

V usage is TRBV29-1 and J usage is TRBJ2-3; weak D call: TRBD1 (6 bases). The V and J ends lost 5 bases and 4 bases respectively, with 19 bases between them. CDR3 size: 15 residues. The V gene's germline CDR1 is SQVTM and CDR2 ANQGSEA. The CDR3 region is CSVTLSRGSPDTQYF. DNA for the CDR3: TGCAGCGTTACCCTATCCAGGGGAAGTCCAGATACGCAGTATTTT.

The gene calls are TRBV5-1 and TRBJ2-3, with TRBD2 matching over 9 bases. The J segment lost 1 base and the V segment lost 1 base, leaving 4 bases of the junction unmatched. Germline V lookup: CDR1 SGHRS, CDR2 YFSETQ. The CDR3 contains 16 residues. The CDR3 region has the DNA TGCGCCAGCAGCTTGACGCGGGGGGGACGCACAGATACGCAGTATTTT. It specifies CASSLTRGGRTDTQYF.

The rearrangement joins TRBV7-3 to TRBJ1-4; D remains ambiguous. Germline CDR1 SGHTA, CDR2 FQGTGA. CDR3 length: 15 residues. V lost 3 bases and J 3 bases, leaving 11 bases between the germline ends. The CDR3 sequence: CASSLSHGPNEKLFF. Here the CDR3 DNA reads TGTGCCAGCAGCTTGAGTCACGGCCCTAATGAAAAACTGTTTTTT.

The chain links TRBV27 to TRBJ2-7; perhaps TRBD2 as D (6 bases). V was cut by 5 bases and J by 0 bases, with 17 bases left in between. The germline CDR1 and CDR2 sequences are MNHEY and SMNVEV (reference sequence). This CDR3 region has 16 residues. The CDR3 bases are TGTGCCAGCAGTCCCATCTCGGGAGCCCCCTCCTACGAGCAGTACTTC. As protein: CASSPISGAPSYEQYF.

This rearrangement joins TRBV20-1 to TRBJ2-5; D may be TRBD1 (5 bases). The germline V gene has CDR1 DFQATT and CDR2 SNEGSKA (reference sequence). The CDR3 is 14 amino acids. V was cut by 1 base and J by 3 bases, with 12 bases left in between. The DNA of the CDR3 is TGCAGTGCTAGAGGTTTCTCCAGGGAAGAGACCCAGTACTTC. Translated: CSARGFSREETQYF.

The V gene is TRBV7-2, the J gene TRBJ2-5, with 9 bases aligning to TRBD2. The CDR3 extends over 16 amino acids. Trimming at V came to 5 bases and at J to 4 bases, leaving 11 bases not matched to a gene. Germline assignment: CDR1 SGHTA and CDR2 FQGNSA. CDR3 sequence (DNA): TGTGCCAGCAGCGATCGCGGGGGGGTGAGTGGAGAGACCCAGTACTTC. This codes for CASSDRGGVSGETQYF.

In nucleotides, the CDR3 is TGTGCCAGCAGCTTAGCGGAGGGTTTGCGGGGCTACACCTTC. Its translation: CASSLAEGLRGYTF. This chain links TRBV7-2 with TRBJ1-2; D ambiguous. The length of the CDR3 is 14 residues. Germline V lookup: CDR1 SGHTA, CDR2 FQGNSA. Trimming stripped 0 bases from V and 8 bases from J, with 13 bases between.